The T cell receptor (beta chain) under discussion was sequenced for a study of T-cell memory formation after mild COVID-19. This clonotype appeared a few times. Its cognate antigen is unknown. A single record per CDR3 protein comes from TCRdb applying MiXCR to the 5' RACE reads. The table includes some 43,000 distinct CDR3 sequences, 6.1% detected once. Findings and caveats of the study: Cross-reactive memory seemingly joined, as some responding clones were found in pre-infection memory.

The germline V and J ends were trimmed by 1 base and 1 base, with 9 bases remaining between them. This CDR3 has 15 amino acids. Germline V gives CDR1 MGHDK, CDR2 SYGVNS. The chain carries TRBV25-1 and TRBJ2-3; D ambiguous. The receptor was isolated from an adult who had mild COVID-19 (a few samples of this study predate the infection). Cell type and time point are not known. Sequenced material: PBMCs or a T cell subset sorted from them (not recorded which). Here the CDR3 DNA reads TGTGCCAGCAGTGAATTTCGAGGCGGCACAGATACGCAGTATTTT. It specifies CASSEFRGGTDTQYF.